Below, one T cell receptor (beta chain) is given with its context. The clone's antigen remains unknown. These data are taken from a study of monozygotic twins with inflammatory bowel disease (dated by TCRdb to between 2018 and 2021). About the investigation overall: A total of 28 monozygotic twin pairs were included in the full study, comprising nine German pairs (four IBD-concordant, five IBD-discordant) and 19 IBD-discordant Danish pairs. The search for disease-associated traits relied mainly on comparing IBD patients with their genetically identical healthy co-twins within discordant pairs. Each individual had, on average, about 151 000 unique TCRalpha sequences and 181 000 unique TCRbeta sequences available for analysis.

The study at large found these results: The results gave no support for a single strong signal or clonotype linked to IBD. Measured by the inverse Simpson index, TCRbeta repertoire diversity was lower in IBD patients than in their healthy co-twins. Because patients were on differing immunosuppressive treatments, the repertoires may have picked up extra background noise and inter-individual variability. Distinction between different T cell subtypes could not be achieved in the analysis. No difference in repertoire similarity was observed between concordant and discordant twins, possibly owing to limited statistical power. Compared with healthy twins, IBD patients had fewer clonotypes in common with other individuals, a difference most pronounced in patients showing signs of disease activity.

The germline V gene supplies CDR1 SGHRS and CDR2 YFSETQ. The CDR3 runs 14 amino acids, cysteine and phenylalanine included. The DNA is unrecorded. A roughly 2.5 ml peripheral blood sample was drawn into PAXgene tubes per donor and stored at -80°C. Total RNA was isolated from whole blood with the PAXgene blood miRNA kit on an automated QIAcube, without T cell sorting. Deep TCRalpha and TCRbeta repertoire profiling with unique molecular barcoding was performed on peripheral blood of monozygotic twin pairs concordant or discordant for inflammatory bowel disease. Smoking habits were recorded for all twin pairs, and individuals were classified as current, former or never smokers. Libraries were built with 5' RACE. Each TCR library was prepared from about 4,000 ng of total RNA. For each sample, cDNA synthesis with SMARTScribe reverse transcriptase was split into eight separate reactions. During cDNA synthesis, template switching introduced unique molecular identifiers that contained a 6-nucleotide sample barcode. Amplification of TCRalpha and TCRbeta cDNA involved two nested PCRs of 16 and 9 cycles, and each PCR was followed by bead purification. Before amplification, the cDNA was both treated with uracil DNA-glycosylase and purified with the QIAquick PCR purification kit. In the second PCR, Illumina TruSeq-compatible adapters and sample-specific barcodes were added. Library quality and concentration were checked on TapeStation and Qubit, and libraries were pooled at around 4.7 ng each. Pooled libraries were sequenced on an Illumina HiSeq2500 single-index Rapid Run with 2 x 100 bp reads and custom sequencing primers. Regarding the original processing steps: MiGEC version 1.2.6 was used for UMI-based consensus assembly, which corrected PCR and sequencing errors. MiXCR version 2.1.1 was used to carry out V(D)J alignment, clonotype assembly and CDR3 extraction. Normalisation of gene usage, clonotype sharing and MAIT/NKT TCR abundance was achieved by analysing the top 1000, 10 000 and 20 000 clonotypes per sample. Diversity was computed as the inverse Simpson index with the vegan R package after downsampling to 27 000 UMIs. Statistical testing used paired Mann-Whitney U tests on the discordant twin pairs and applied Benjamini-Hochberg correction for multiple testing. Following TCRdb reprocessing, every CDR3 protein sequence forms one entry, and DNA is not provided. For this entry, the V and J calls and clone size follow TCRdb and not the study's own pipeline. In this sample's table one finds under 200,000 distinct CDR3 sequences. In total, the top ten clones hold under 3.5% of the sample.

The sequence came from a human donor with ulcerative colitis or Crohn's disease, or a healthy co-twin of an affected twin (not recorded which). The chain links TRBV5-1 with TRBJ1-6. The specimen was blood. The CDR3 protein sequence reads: CASSLDRDNSPLHF.